This T cell receptor beta chain stems from a study of OX40 agonist ivuxolimab in advanced cancers. Study context: Across the patients, intravenous ivuxolimab was delivered every 2 weeks at 0.01 to 10 mg/kg. A history of anti-PD-1, anti-PD-L1 or anti-CTLA-4 therapy was acceptable, and approximately 41% had some. Findings and limits, study-wide: Expanded clones were, on average, more numerous in CD8+ T cells than in CD4+.

Sequencing was performed with immunoSEQ multiplex PCR; in TCRdb, only in-frame clones are kept and a portion is missing. Found here are 50,000 to 65,000 clones, about nine tenths of them singletons; the top ten hold approximately 25%. The V end lost 4 bases, the J end lost 5 bases, and 9 bases lay between the germline ends. This CDR3 has 13 residues. CDR1 and CDR2 (germline): SEHNR, FQNEAQ (reference sequence). A few counts support this clone. The target antigen is unknown. Baseline, cycle 4 day 1, and cycle 7 day 1 were the blood sampling points. The J gene is TRBJ2-1, the V gene TRBV7-9, with D possibly TRBD2 on 6 matching bases. The TCR was taken from an adult with an advanced solid tumor such as melanoma, head and neck, liver or kidney cancer. The sample consisted of CD4+ or CD8+ T cells sorted from blood, taken in a trial of the OX40 agonist ivuxolimab. The CDR3 DNA reads as TGTGCCAGCAGCTCAACGGGAGACAATGAGCAGTTCTTC. Its translation: CASSSTGDNEQFF.